A selection of T cell receptor beta chains follows, all from one sample in a study of CXCR3-negative and CXCR3-positive naive CD8 T cells. Using the 5' RACE reads, TCRdb records one entry per CDR3 protein without DNA. This table lists 100,000 to 150,000 distinct CDR3 sequences. The specimen was naive CXCR3+ CD8+ T cells from blood. The source of these receptors is a human donor in good health. Some clones in this sample may be carry-over from other donors' samples. CDR3s include the opening cysteine and the closing phenylalanine or tryptophan.

CDR3aa	v_gene	j_gene	len
CASSQGVKREQDEQYF	TRBV4-2	TRBJ2-7	16
CASSPGRQETQYF	TRBV12-3/TRBV12-4	TRBJ2-5	13
CASSRRDTSYEQYF	TRBV28	TRBJ2-7	14
CSARDMGLIYEQFF	TRBV20-1	TRBJ2-1	14
CSVEGGYGSAGEQFF	TRBV29-1	TRBJ2-1	15
CASSPTTGGFVDTQYF	TRBV7-8	TRBJ2-3	16
CASSLTGGSGELFF	TRBV5-1	TRBJ2-2	14
CASSEPYSEQFF	TRBV10-2	TRBJ2-1	12
CASSLVAGIHGELFF	TRBV7-8	TRBJ2-2	15
CASSLGTGISYEQYF	TRBV7-9	TRBJ2-7	15
CSVDTQGGELFF	TRBV29-1	TRBJ2-2	12
CASFGTVIEAFF	TRBV19	TRBJ1-1	12
CASSLVSEGLAGLFTDTQYF	TRBV7-2	TRBJ2-3	20
CASSLAPGVTYEQYF	TRBV7-6	TRBJ2-7	15
CSVMGGTEDFYEQYF	TRBV29-1	TRBJ2-7	15
CASSYLGDRDEQFF	TRBV6-5	TRBJ2-1	14
CASSLLEYSTDTQYF	TRBV7-2	TRBJ2-3	15
CSVEGGSWEVYNEQFF	TRBV29-1	TRBJ2-1	16
CSVGGSSYEQYF	TRBV29-1	TRBJ2-7	12
CSVVGRGRLEQYF	TRBV29-1	TRBJ2-7	13
CASSQDPGRFGGNQPQHF	TRBV3-1	TRBJ1-5	18
CATSGQGRVETQYF	TRBV15	TRBJ2-5	14
CASRDPQGYEQYF	TRBV6-2/TRBV6-3	TRBJ2-7	13
CASSLSNSGANTGELFF	TRBV27	TRBJ2-2	17
CASSLVPAKTQETQYF	TRBV7-9	TRBJ2-5	16
CASSSMTVYQETQYF	TRBV28	TRBJ2-5	15
CASSPHPGGSYEQYF	TRBV5-5	TRBJ2-7	15
CASTWGYQETQYF	TRBV28	TRBJ2-5	13